This T cell receptor (beta chain) was obtained from a study of blood T cell repertoires in COVID-19. Across the study: Whether acute or convalescent, the COVID-19 samples came from the United States, Italy and Spain. T cells, B-cell-depleted T cells, or PBMCs provided the cDNA or gDNA that served as material.

Assay used: immunoSEQ multiplex PCR; TCRdb lists only in-frame clones, some missing. The sample yields some 100,000 clones, 70% to 90% seen once. Between the trimmed V and J ends, which lost 0 bases and 1 base, there was a span of 10 bases. CDR3 length: 16 residues. The germline V gene has CDR1 LNHNV and CDR2 YYDKDF (reference sequence). The sequencing input was peripheral blood. This chain connects TRBV15 to TRBJ1-5; no definite D call. The origin of this receptor is a woman at least 80 years old with active COVID-19. As DNA, the CDR3 is TGTGCCACCAGCAGAGAATACGGGGTGAGCAATCAGCCCCAGCATTTT. Amino acids: CATSREYGVSNQPQHF.